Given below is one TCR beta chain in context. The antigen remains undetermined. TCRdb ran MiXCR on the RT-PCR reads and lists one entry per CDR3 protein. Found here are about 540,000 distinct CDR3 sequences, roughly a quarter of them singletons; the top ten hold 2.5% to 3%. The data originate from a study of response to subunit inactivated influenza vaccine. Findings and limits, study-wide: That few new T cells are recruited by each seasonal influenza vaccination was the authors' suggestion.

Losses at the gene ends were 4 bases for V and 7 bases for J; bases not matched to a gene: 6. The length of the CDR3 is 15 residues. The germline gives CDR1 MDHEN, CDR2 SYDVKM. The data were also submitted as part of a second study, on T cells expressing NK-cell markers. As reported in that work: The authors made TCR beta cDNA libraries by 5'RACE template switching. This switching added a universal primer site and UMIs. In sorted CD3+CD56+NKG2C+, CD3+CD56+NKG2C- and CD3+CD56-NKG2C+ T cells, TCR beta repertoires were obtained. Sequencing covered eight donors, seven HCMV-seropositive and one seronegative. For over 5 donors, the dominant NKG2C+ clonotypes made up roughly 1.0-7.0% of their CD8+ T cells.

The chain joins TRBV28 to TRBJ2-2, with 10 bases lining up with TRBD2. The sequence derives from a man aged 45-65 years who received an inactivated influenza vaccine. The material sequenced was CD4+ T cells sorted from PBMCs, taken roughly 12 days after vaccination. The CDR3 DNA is TGTGCCAGCAGTTCTAGCGGGAGATCGAGCGGGGAGCTGTTTTTT. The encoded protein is CASSSSGRSSGELFF.